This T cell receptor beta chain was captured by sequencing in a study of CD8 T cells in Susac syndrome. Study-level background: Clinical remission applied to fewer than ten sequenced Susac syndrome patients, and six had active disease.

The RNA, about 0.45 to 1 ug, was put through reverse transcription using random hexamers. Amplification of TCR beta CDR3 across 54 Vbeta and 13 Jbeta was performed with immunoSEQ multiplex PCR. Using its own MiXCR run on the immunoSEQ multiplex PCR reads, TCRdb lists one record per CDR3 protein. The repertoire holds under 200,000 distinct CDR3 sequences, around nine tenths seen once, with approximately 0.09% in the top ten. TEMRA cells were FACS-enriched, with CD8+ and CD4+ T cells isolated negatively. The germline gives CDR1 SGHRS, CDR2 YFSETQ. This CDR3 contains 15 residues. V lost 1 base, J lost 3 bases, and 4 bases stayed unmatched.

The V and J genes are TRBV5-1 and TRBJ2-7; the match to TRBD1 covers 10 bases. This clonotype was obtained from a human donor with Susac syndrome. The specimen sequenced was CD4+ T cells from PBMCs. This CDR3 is CASSLRDRGRYEQYF. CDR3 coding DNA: TGCGCCAGCAGCTTGCGGGACAGGGGCCGCTACGAGCAGTACTTC.